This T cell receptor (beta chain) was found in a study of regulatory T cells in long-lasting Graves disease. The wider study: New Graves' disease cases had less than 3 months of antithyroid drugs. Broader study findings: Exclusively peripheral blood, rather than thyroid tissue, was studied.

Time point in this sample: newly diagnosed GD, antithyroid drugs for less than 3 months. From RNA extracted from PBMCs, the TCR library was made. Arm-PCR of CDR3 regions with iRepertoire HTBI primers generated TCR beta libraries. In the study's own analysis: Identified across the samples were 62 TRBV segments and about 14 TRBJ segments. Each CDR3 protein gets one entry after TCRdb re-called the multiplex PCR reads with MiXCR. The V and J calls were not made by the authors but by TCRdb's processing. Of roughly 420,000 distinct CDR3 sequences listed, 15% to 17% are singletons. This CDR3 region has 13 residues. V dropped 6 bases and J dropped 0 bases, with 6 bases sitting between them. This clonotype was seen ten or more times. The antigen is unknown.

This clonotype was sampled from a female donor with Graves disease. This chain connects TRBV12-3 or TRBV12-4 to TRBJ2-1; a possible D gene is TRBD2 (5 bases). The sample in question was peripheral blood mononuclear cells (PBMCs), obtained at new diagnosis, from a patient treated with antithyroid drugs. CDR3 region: CASREDSYNEQFF. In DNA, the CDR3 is TGTGCCAGCAGGGAGGACTCCTACAATGAGCAGTTCTTC.